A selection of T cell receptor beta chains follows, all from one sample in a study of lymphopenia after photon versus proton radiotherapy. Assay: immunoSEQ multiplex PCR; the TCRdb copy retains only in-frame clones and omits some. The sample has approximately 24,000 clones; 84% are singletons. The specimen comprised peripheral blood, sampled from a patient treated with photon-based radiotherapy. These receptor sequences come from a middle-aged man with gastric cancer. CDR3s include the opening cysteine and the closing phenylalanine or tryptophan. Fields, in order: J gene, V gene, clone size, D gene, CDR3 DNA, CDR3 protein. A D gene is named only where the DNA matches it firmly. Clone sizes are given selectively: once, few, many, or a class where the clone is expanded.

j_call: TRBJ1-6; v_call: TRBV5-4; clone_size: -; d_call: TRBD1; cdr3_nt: TGTGCCAGCAGTTGGGACAGGGGGAATTCACCCCTCCACTTT; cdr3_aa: CASSWDRGNSPLHF
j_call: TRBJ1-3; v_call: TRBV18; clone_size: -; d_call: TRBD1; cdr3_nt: TGTGCCAGCTCACTCCCGACAGGGGATGCTGGAAACACCATATATTTT; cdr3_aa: CASSLPTGDAGNTIYF
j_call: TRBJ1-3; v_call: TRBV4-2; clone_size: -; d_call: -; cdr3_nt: TGTGCCAGCAGCCCCCGGGGGGGGGATAGAAACACCATATATTTT; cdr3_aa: CASSPRGGDRNTIYF
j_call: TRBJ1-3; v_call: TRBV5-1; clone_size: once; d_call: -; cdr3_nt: TGCGCCAGCAGCTTGAACGGGGGCAACTCTGGAAACACCATATATTTT; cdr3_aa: CASSLNGGNSGNTIYF
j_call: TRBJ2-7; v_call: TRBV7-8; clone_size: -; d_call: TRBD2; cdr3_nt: TGTGCCAGCAGCCCCCTAGCGGCGGACTACGAGCAGTACTTC; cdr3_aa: CASSPLAADYEQYF
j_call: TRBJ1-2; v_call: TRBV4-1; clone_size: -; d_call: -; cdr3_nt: TGCGCCAGCAGCGACGGGACCTATGGCTACACCTTC; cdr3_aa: CASSDGTYGYTF
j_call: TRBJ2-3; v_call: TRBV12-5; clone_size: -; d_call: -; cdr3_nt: TGTGCTAGTGGTTTGAACACAGATACGCAGTATTTT; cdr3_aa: CASGLNTDTQYF
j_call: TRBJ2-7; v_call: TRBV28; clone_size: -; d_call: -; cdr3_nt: TGTGCCAGCAGTTTACTTGTTGGCTACGAGCAGTACTTC; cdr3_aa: CASSLLVGYEQYF
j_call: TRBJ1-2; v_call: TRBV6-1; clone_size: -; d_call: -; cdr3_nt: TGTGCCAGCAGTGAATTGGCAGGCTATGGCTACACCTTC; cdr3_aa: CASSELAGYGYTF
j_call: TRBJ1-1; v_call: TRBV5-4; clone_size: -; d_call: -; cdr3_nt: TGTGCCAGCAGCTGGGACTCCCAAACCACTGAAGCTTTCTTT; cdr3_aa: CASSWDSQTTEAFF
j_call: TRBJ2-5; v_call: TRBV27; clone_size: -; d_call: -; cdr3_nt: TGTGCCAGCAGCCCCCGCTCGCTGATTGAGACCCAGTACTTC; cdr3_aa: CASSPRSLIETQYF
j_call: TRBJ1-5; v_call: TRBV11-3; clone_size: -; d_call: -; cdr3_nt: TGTGCCAGCAGCTTAGCCTGGAGCAATCAGCCCCAGCATTTT; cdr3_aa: CASSLAWSNQPQHF
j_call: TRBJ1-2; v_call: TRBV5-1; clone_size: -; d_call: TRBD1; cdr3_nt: TGCGCCAGCAGCCCAGGGACAGGGGTGAATGGCTACACCTTC; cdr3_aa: CASSPGTGVNGYTF
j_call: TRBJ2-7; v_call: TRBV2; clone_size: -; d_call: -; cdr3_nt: TGTGCCAGCAGTGAGTGGGGGACCCCGCCTTTAGAGCAGTACTTC; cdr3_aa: CASSEWGTPPLEQYF
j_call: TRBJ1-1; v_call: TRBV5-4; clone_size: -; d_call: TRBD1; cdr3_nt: TGTGCCAGCAGCCTGGGGGCCGGGACAGGACTGAACACTGAAGCTTTCTTT; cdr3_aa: CASSLGAGTGLNTEAFF
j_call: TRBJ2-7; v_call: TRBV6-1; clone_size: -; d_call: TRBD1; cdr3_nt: TGTGCCAGCAGTGAAATGGGCTCAGGGGGCCCGTACGAGCAGTACTTC; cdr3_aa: CASSEMGSGGPYEQYF
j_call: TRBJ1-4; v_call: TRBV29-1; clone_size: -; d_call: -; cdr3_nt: TGCAGCGTTGAAGTTATGGACGGGTCAATCCCGGCAACTAATGAAAAACTGTTTTTT; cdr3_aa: CSVEVMDGSIPATNEKLFF
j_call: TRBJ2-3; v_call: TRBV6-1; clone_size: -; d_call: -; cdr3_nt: TGTGCCAGCCCTAGCGAGGCCGAGCCCCAGTATTTT; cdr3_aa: CASPSEAEPQYF
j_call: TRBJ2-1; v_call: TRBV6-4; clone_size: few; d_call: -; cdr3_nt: TGTGCCAGCAGTGAAGGAGGGGGCTCCTACAATGAGCAGTTCTTC; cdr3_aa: CASSEGGGSYNEQFF
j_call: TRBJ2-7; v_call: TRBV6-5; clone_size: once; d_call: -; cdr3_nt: TGTGCCAGCAGTTATAGGGGGGCCCCCTACGAGCAGTACTTC; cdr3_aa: CASSYRGAPYEQYF
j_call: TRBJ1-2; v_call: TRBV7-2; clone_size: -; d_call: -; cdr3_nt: TGTGCCAGCAGCTCCCCGCCGGGGGCCTATGGCTACACCTTC; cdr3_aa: CASSSPPGAYGYTF
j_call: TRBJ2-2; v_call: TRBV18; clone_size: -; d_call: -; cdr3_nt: TGTGCCAGCTCACCACCTCCGAACACCGGGGAGCTGTTTTTT; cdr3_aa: CASSPPPNTGELFF
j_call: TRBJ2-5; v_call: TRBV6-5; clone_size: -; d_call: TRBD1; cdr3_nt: TGTGCCAGCAGACCAGACAGGGCCCAAGAGACCCAGTACTTC; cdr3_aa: CASRPDRAQETQYF
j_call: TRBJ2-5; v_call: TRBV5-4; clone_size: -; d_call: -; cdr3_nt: TGTGCCAGCAGCCCTAGGGTCGGAGGAGGCGAAGAGACCCAGTACTTC; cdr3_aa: CASSPRVGGGEETQYF
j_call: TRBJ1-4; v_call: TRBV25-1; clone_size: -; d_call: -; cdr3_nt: TGTGCCAGCAGTGAATATAGCCCGCCGGGGGGGCGCAGAGAAAAACTGTTTTTT; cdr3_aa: CASSEYSPPGGRREKLFF
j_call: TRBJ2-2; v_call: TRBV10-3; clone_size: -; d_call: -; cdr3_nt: TGTGCCTCATGTGGAATCGCGAACACCGGGGAGCTGTTTTTT; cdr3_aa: CASCGIANTGELFF
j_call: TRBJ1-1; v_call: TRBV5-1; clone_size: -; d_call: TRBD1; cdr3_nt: TGCGCCAGCAGCACCCAGGGGGCGAACACTGAAGCTTTCTTT; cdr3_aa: CASSTQGANTEAFF
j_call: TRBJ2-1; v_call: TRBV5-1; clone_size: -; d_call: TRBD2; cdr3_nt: TGCGCCAGCAGCTTGGCTGGCGGGGGGGCCTCGGATGAGCAGTTCTTC; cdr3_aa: CASSLAGGGASDEQFF
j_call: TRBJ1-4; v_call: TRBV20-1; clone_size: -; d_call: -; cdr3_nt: TGCAGTGCTAGCCAATATGAAAAACTGTTTTTT; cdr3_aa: CSASQYEKLFF
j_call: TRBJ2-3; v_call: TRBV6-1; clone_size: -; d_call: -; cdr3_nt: TGTGCCAGCAGTTGGGCAGATACGCAGTATTTT; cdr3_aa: CASSWADTQYF
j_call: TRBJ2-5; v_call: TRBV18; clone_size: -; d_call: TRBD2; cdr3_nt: TGTGCCAGCTCACTCCCGACTAGCGGGGGGGCCAGAGAGACCCAGTACTTC; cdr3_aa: CASSLPTSGGARETQYF
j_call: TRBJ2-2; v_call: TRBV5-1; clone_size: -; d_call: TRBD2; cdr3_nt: TGCGCCAGCAGCCTAAACGGACTAGGGGTTACCGGGGAGCTGTTTTTT; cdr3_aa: CASSLNGLGVTGELFF
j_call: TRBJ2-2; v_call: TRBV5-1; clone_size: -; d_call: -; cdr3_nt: TGCGCCAGCAGCTTGTCCAGGTTAGGGAACACCGGGGAGCTGTTTTTT; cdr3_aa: CASSLSRLGNTGELFF
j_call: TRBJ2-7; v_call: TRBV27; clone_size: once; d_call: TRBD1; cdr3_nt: TGTGCCAGCAGTTTATTCGGGGACAGATCCTACGAGCAGTACTTC; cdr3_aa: CASSLFGDRSYEQYF
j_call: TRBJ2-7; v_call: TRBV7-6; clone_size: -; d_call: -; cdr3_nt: TGTGCCAGCAGCGAGTACAGGGAAGAGTCCTACGAGCAGTACTTC; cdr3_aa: CASSEYREESYEQYF
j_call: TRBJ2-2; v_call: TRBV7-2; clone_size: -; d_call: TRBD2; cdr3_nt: TGTGCCAGCAGCTTTCAAGCGGGACGCCACACCGGGGAGCTGTTTTTT; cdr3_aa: CASSFQAGRHTGELFF
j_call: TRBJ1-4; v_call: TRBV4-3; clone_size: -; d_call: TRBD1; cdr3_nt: TGCGCCAGCAACCTTAACAGGGGTGAAAAACTGTTTTTT; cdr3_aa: CASNLNRGEKLFF
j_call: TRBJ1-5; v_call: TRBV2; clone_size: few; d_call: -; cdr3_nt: TGTGCCAGCAGTGAAGTAGTCGCGGGGGGGAATCAGCCCCAGCATTTT; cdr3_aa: CASSEVVAGGNQPQHF
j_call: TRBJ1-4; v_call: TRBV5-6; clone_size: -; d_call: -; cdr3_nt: TGTGCCAGCAGCCAGCATGGGGCAACTTTGTGGGAAAAACTGTTTTTT; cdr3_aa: CASSQHGATLWEKLFF
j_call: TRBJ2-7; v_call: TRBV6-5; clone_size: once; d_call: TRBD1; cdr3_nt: TGTGCCAGCAGTTACTCGAGGGGACAGGGTCGCAACGAGCAGTACTTC; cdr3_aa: CASSYSRGQGRNEQYF
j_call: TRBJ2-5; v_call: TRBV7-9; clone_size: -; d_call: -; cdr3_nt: TGTGCCAGCAGCTTAGCGGTTGCAGGGACCCAAGAGACCCAGTACTTC; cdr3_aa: CASSLAVAGTQETQYF
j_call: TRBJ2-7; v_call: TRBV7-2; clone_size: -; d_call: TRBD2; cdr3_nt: TGTGCCAGCAGCTTAGCGTTTGGACTAGCGAACGAGCAGTACTTC; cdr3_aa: CASSLAFGLANEQYF
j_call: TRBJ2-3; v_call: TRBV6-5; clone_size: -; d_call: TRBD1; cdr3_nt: TGTGCCAGCACCGGCCGACAGGGGGCAACAGATACGCAGTATTTT; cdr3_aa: CASTGRQGATDTQYF
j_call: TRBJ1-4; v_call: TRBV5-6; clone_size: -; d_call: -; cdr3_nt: TGTGCCAGCAGCTTGGGAGGAGCCCCCATTGAAAAACTGTTTTTT; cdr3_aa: CASSLGGAPIEKLFF
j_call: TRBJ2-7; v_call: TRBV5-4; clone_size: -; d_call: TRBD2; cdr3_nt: TGTGCCAGCAGGGCAGCGGGGGGATTCTCCTACGAGCAGTACTTC; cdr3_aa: CASRAAGGFSYEQYF
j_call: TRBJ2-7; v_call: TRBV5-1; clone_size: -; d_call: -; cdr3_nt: TGCGCCAGCAGCTTCAACACGGGATACGAGCAGTACTTC; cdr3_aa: CASSFNTGYEQYF